What follows is one T cell receptor (beta chain) and its context. The data derive from a study of blood T cell repertoires in COVID-19. At the level of the study: Researchers got acute and convalescent COVID-19 samples from the United States, Italy and Spain. T cells, B-cell-depleted T cells, or PBMCs provided the cDNA or gDNA that served as material.

The germline gives CDR1 SGHDT, CDR2 YYEEEE. V gave up 1 base and J gave up 8 bases, with 12 bases separating them. The CDR3 length is 13 residues. Authors' processing steps: How many nucleated cells were present was estimated from reference gene primer amplification. Data came from immunoSEQ multiplex PCR; TCRdb stores just in-frame clones and leaves some out. That table furnishes V, J and clone size, whereas the DNA furnished D and trimming. This sample carries 100,000 to 150,000 clones, almost 80% of them seen once, and the ten largest clones take 20% to 25%. The gene calls are TRBV5-6 and TRBJ1-2, with D unclear. Sequencing input: peripheral blood. The sequence derives from a human donor in a cohort sampled during active COVID-19. CDR3 sequence: CASSLWSGDGYTF. CDR3 nucleotide sequence: TGTGCCAGCAGCTTGTGGTCCGGAGACGGCTACACCTTC.